This entry describes one T cell receptor (beta chain). Its antigen has not been determined. Base qualities are missing; no much larger clone stands one base away. The CDR3 runs 11 residues from the cysteine to the phenylalanine. Only CDR3 DNA remains: 33 bases, in frame from the first base. CDR1 DFQATT and CDR2 SNEGSKA were looked up in the germline V gene (reference sequence). Cut back by 7 bases and 1 base, the V and J ends lie 7 bases apart. Library creation used PCR. Sequenced using an Illumina HiSeq 2500. Unique molecular identifiers were incorporated into TCR beta cDNA libraries to reduce PCR and sequencing biases. Per 1 to 10 million input T cells, roughly 500,000 cDNA molecules were obtained, such that each molecule approximated one T cell. The patient libraries were prepared and sequenced using the same protocol as the earlier healthy control dataset. Within a given batch, samples were prepared together, multiplexed and sequenced on the same HiSeq lane. Turning to the authors' computational methods: MIGEC handled the raw barcoded reads, throwing out single-read molecular identifier groups before consensus assembly and CDR3 extraction. Clonotype tables were post-analysed with VDJtools, normalizing diversity by down-sampling all datasets to the smallest sample size. In repertoire overlap clustering, CDR3 amino acid sequences, but not nucleotide sequences, were matched to correct batch-related cross-sample contamination. TCRdb handled the public reads itself, with Q25 trimming in fastp and clone calling in MiXCR, and kept productive beta chains. Entries that share a CDR3 protein sequence are merged under the most common genes and DNA. TCRdb, rather than the study authors, made the V and J calls. The sample table contains about 820,000 distinct CDR3 sequences; only one count was recorded for approximately 53% of them. Approximately 4.2% of the sample belongs to the ten largest clones.

The data belong to a study of post-analysis software for immune sequencing data (dated by TCRdb to between 2014 and 2016). Study-wide context: Relapsing-remitting, secondary progressive and progressive-relapsing multiple sclerosis were recorded as disease courses, and subtype annotation was lacking for some patients. The multiple sclerosis patient repertoires were compared with 10 or so previously published healthy control repertoires from donors aged about 6 to 28 years. A subset of samples was prepared in parallel using single-end sample barcoding, then pooled and co-amplified after Illumina adapter ligation.

Findings and caveats that apply to the study as a whole: When samples were clustered directly using the F measure, samples prepared in the same batch co-clustered strongly, which prompted a batch-effect correction. Compared with controls, multiple sclerosis patients had significantly lower normalized Chao1 diversity, a finding suggesting substantial peripheral T-cell clonal expansion. The multiple sclerosis patient group was slightly younger than the control group. Roughly 5 TRBV segments, including TRBV5-6, TRBV5-1 and TRBV20-1, were significantly more frequent in patients than controls.

To demonstrate the VDJtools post-analysis software, TCR beta repertoires were profiled from the peripheral blood of some 12 young patients with multiple sclerosis. Multiple sclerosis patients were children and adolescents aged about 6 to 15 years. The V and J genes are TRBV20-1 and TRBJ1-1; a confident D gene designation cannot be given. This receptor was obtained from a girl aged 10 to 17 with multiple sclerosis. Sequences were obtained from blood. The CDR3 loop reads CSGKGNTEAFF. The sequence in DNA is TGCAGTGGGAAGGGGAACACTGAAGCTTTCTTT.